These 18 T cell receptor beta chains came from one sample sequenced in a study of shared T cell receptors in the human thymus. The repertoire was sequenced with immunoSEQ multiplex PCR; TCRdb's copy has only in-frame clones and lacks some. The table lists 630,000 or so clones, about 87% of them singletons. The same specimen was also included in a second study, on human thymus T cells.

What was sequenced was thymocytes. These receptors all stem from a boy younger than two with a congenital heart defect.

J is TRBJ2-3 and V is TRBV15; possible D gene TRBD2, 6 bases. The V end was cut by 1 base, the J end by 0 bases, with 11 bases between. CDR3 length: 16 residues. Per the germline V gene, CDR1 is LNHNV and CDR2 is YYDKDF (reference sequence). DNA of the CDR3: TGTGCCACCAGCAGAGTCCTAAGCGGGAGCACAGATACGCAGTATTTT. Its translation: CATSRVLSGSTDTQYF.

The rearrangement uses TRBV9 and TRBJ1-2; 8 bases align to TRBD1. Germline CDR1 is SGDLS and CDR2 is YYNGEE. The CDR3 is 18 residues long. The V segment lost 3 bases and the J segment 8 bases; nucleotides outside the gene matches: 21. CDR3 DNA: TGTGCCAGCAGCGGATCGGACAGGGTGCCTGTCGCTGAATCGGGCTACACCTTC. Its translation: CASSGSDRVPVAESGYTF.

The chain is built from TRBV5-6 and TRBJ2-5; D may be TRBD1 (6 bases). The CDR3 totals 14 residues. Trimming cost V 4 bases and J 5 bases, with 15 bases left between them. Looked up from germline, CDR1 is SGHDT and CDR2 is YYEEEE. The CDR3 DNA is TGTGCCAGCAGCCCCGGACAGCGGAAGGAGACCCAGTACTTC. Its protein is CASSPGQRKETQYF.

The chain uses TRBV2 and TRBJ2-1; TRBD2 agrees at 7 bases. Germline CDR1 reads SNHLY; CDR2 reads FYNNEI. This CDR3 has 17 residues. With 1 base clipped from V and 5 bases from J, the junction kept 11 bases outside the gene matches. CDR3 coding DNA: TGTGCCAGCAGTGAAGACCCCTGGCGGGAGTCCCACAATGAGCAGTTCTTC. It codes for CASSEDPWRESHNEQFF.

The chain has TRBV19 and TRBJ2-7; 10 bases line up with TRBD1. V lost 1 base and J lost 5; bases outside the gene matches: 14. CDR3 length equals 18 residues. The germline V gene has CDR1 LNHDA and CDR2 SQIVND (reference sequence). The CDR3 protein is CASSIVGGQGISTDEQYF. The CDR3 nucleotides read TGTGCCAGTAGTATAGTCGGGGGACAGGGGATTTCAACAGACGAGCAGTACTTC.

This chain joins TRBV28 and TRBJ1-2; 9 bases are a match to TRBD1. CDR1 MDHEN and CDR2 SYDVKM come from the germline V gene. The CDR3 is 13 residues long. V gave up 6 bases and J gave up 4 bases; unmatched junction bases: 3. The CDR3 is CASSTQGAYGYTF. CDR3 nucleotide sequence: TGTGCCAGCAGCACACAGGGGGCCTATGGCTACACCTTC.

This clone was seen a handful of times. The rearrangement joins TRBV10-3 to TRBJ2-3, with TRBD2 matching 12 bases. V was pared by 6 bases and J by 3 bases, with 7 bases of the junction left unmatched. The V gene's germline CDR1 is ENHRY and CDR2 SYGVKD. The CDR3 has 16 amino acids. The CDR3 DNA follows: TGTGCCATCAGGGATAGGACTAGCGGGGAGACAGATACGCAGTATTTT. The encoded protein is CAIRDRTSGETDTQYF.

This chain uses TRBV28 with TRBJ1-5, with 7 bases lining up with TRBD1. The CDR3 consists of 14 residues. Trimming at V came to 6 bases and at J to 8 bases, leaving 10 bases not matched to a gene. Germline V gene sequence: CDR1 MDHEN, CDR2 SYDVKM. CDR3 sequence reads: CASRRRGGLKPQHF. In DNA form, the CDR3 reads TGTGCCAGCAGGCGAAGAGGGGGCCTCAAGCCCCAGCATTTT.

This rearrangement joins TRBV5-6 to TRBJ2-7; no firm D call. The V and J ends lost 0 bases and 7 bases respectively, with 11 bases between them. The CDR3 length is 13 residues. Germline assignment: CDR1 SGHDT and CDR2 YYEEEE. CDR3 loop: CASSLGIAQEQYF. In DNA, the CDR3 is TGTGCCAGCAGCTTGGGAATAGCTCAGGAGCAGTACTTC.

DNA of the CDR3: TGTGCCAGCAGCTTGAGCGGGAGAGAGCAGTTCTTC. This sequence encodes CASSLSGREQFF. The chain carries TRBV5-6 and TRBJ2-1; TRBD2 matches at 8 bases. The germline CDR1 and CDR2 sequences are SGHDT and YYEEEE. The CDR3 covers 12 residues. J lost 10 bases, V lost 1 base, and 1 base had no gene match. The variable domain in full, completed from reference TRBV5-6 and TRBJ2-1, reads DAGVTQSPTHLIKTRGQQVTLRCSPKSGHDTVSWYQQALGQGPQFIFQYYEEEERQRGNFPDRFSGHQFPNYSSELNVNALLLGDSALYLCASSLSGREQFFGPGTRLTVL.

This clone was counted between two and nine times. The chain recombines TRBV4-1 with TRBJ1-6; possible D gene TRBD1, 6 bases. Germline V lookup: CDR1 MGHRA, CDR2 YSYEKL. V was trimmed by 3 bases and J by 7 bases, leaving 19 bases between them. The CDR3 extends over 17 amino acids. CDR3 sequence: CASSHAPGHLGNSPLHF. The CDR3 region has the DNA TGCGCCAGCAGCCACGCACCGGGACATCTTGGGAATTCACCCCTCCACTTT.

This clone appeared once. A read error may produce the germline difference seen at one junction end. The chain carries TRBV28 and TRBJ1-3; 9 nucleotides align to TRBD1. The CDR3 loop spans 18 amino acids. Looked up from germline, CDR1 is MDHEN and CDR2 is SYDVKM. For the CDR3, the DNA is TGTGCCAGCAGTCTCCCCGGACAGGGGATGGGTCTTGGAGACACCATATATTTT. Its translation is CASSLPGQGMGLGDTIYF.

The chain has TRBV5-1 and TRBJ2-5; 7 nucleotides match TRBD2. The CDR3 length is 16 residues. CDR1 SGHRS and CDR2 YFSETQ come from the germline V gene. With 0 bases clipped from V and 2 bases from J, the junction kept 7 bases outside the gene matches. CDR3 in DNA: TGCGCCAGCAGCTTGGGAGCGGGGCCCCTACAAGAGACCCAGTACTTC. Amino acids: CASSLGAGPLQETQYF.

The chain uses TRBV6-1 and TRBJ1-2; TRBD1 matches 9 bases. V shed 3 bases, J shed 6 bases, and the junction held 5 bases outside the gene matches. Germline loops: CDR1 MNHNS, CDR2 SASEGT. The CDR3 has 14 residues. The CDR3 DNA follows: TGTGCCAGCAGTGACTTGGACAGGGGAAATGGCTACACCTTC. Translation gives CASSDLDRGNGYTF.

CDR3 protein: CASTRWGVGNTEAFF. The CDR3 bases are TGTGCCAGCACCAGATGGGGGGTGGGGAACACTGAAGCTTTCTTT. The V gene is TRBV28, the J gene TRBJ1-1; TRBD1 might be the D (5 bases). Trimming took off 7 bases at V and 1 base at J, with 16 bases between the two ends. Germline lookup yields CDR1 MDHEN and CDR2 SYDVKM. This CDR3 contains 15 residues.

This chain links TRBV2 with TRBJ2-3; 9 bases fit TRBD2. Trimming removed 6 bases from V and 2 bases from J; junction bases left unmatched: 9. CDR1 and CDR2 from the germline V gene are SNHLY and FYNNEI. The CDR3 has 16 amino acids. In DNA, the CDR3 is TGTGCCAGCAGGTCCGGGACTAGCCGATACACAGATACGCAGTATTTT. It is translated as CASRSGTSRYTDTQYF.

The chain links TRBV15 to TRBJ1-4; TRBD1 matches at 8 bases. Germline lookup yields CDR1 LNHNV and CDR2 YYDKDF (reference sequence). V shed 1 base, J shed 8 bases, and the junction held 12 bases outside the gene matches. CDR3 length: 17 amino acids. The CDR3 DNA reads TGTGCCACCAGCAGAGGGCCGCAGGACAGGGTGCACGAAAAACTGTTTTTT. Amino acids: CATSRGPQDRVHEKLFF.

This clone was picked up one time. V usage is TRBV11-2 and J usage is TRBJ2-7; 8 nucleotides agree with TRBD1. The CDR3 loop spans 15 amino acids. Unmatched junction bases numbered 7, after V lost 4 bases and J lost 2 bases. Germline V gene lookup returns CDR1 SGHAT and CDR2 FQNNGV. For the CDR3, the DNA is TGTGCCAGCAGCTCTCCGGGACAGGTAACCTACGAGCAGTACTTC. This codes for CASSSPGQVTYEQYF.